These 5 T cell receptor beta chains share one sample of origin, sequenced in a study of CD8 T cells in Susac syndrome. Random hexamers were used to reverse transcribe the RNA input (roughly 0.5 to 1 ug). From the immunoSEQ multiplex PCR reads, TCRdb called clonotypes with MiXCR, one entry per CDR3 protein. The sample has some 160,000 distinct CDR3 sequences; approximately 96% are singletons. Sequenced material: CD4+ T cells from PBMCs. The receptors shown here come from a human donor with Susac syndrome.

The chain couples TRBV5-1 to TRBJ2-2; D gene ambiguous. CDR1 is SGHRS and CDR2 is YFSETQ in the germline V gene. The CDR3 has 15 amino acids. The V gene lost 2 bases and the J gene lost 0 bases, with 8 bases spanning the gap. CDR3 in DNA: TGCGCCAGCAGCTTCTCGGGCGCGAACACCGGGGAGCTGTTTTTT. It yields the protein CASSFSGANTGELFF. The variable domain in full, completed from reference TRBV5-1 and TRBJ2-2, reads KAGVTQTPRYLIKTRGQQVTLSCSPISGHRSVSWYQQTPGQGLQFLFEYFSETQRNKGNFPGRFSGRQFSNSRSEMNVSTLELGDSALYLCASSFSGANTGELFFGEGSRLTVL.

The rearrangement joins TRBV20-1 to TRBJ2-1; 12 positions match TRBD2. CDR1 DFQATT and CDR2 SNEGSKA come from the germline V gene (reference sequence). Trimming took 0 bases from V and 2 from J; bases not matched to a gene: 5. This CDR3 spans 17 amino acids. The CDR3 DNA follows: TGCAGTGCTAGAGATGTGGCTAGCGGGAGGGCCTACAATGAGCAGTTCTTC. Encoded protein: CSARDVASGRAYNEQFF.

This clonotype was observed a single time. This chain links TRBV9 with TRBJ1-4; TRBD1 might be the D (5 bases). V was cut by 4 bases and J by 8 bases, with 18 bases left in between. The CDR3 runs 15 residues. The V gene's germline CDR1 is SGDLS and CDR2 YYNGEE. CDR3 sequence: CASSPRDQAGEKLFF. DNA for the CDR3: TGTGCCAGCAGCCCCCGGGACCAGGCAGGGGAAAAACTGTTTTTT.

Written as DNA, the CDR3 is TGTGCCAGCAGTTTAGCGTTGCGAGCGGGCCTCAGAATTAGCAATCAGCCCCAGCATTTT. Protein product: CASSLALRAGLRISNQPQHF. J is TRBJ1-5 and V is TRBV12-3 or TRBV12-4; D remains unclear. The ends were cut back, 0 bases at V and 0 bases at J, with 21 bases in the middle. The CDR3 sequence is 20 residues long.

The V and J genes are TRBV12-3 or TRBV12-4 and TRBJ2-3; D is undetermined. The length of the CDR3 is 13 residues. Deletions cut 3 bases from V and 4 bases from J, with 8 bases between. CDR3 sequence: CASSLLGADTQYF. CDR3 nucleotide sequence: TGTGCCAGCAGTTTGTTAGGCGCAGATACGCAGTATTTT.